These T cell receptor beta chains were read from a single sample in a study of shared clonotypes between healthy human individuals. Profiled with immunoSEQ multiplex PCR; TCRdb holds only in-frame clones, not every one. Of approximately 1.5 million clones detected, approximately 98% appear once; the ten largest clones hold less than 0.55%. Material for sequencing was naive CD4+ T cells sorted from blood. All receptors derive from a young man in good health. CDR3s include the opening cysteine and the closing phenylalanine or tryptophan. A D gene is named only where the DNA matches it firmly. The listing skips clone size in some rows; elsewhere it reads once, few, many or a size class.

d_gene: TRBD2; abundance: NA; v_gene: TRBV9; j_gene: TRBJ2-3; CDR3nt: TGTGCCAGCAGCGTACTGGCTAGCGGGAGCCCAGATACGCAGTATTTT; CDR3aa: CASSVLASGSPDTQYF
d_gene: TRBD2; abundance: NA; v_gene: TRBV5-1; j_gene: TRBJ2-1; CDR3nt: TGCGCCAGCAGCCATTCGGCTAGCGGAGGCAATGAGCAGTTCTTC; CDR3aa: CASSHSASGGNEQFF
d_gene: TRBD2; abundance: once; v_gene: TRBV7-9; j_gene: TRBJ2-3; CDR3nt: TGTGCCAGCAGCTTGCACCGGACTAGCCGCAACACAGATACGCAGTATTTT; CDR3aa: CASSLHRTSRNTDTQYF
d_gene: NA; abundance: NA; v_gene: TRBV18; j_gene: TRBJ1-5; CDR3nt: TGTGCCAGCTCACCGGGGGAGAGCAATCAGCCCCAGCATTTT; CDR3aa: CASSPGESNQPQHF
d_gene: NA; abundance: NA; v_gene: TRBV19; j_gene: TRBJ1-2; CDR3nt: TGTGCCAGTAATGACCGGGCGATGATATTCGGTGGCTACACCTTC; CDR3aa: CASNDRAMIFGGYTF
d_gene: TRBD2; abundance: NA; v_gene: TRBV4-3; j_gene: TRBJ2-1; CDR3nt: TGCGCCAGCAGCCAAGGGGAATTAGCGGGAGGGCCTGGGAATGAGCAGTTCTTC; CDR3aa: CASSQGELAGGPGNEQFF
d_gene: NA; abundance: NA; v_gene: TRBV30; j_gene: TRBJ1-1; CDR3nt: TGTGCCTGGAGTGTACACGGGGGCGCGTATGCCAATGAAGCTTTCTTT; CDR3aa: CAWSVHGGAYANEAFF
d_gene: NA; abundance: NA; v_gene: TRBV30; j_gene: TRBJ2-1; CDR3nt: TGTGCCTGGAGCCCGGGTGGATCTGAGCAGTTCTTC; CDR3aa: CAWSPGGSEQFF
d_gene: TRBD1; abundance: NA; v_gene: TRBV28; j_gene: TRBJ2-6; CDR3nt: TGTGCCAGCAGCACCACAGGGGACGGGGCCAACGTCCTGACTTTC; CDR3aa: CASSTTGDGANVLTF
d_gene: TRBD1; abundance: NA; v_gene: TRBV16; j_gene: TRBJ2-2; CDR3nt: TGTGCCAGCAGCCAAAGGGGACAGGGGTTCGCCGGGGAGCTGTTTTTT; CDR3aa: CASSQRGQGFAGELFF
d_gene: NA; abundance: NA; v_gene: TRBV5-1; j_gene: TRBJ1-1; CDR3nt: TGCGCCAGCAGCTTACAGGGCAGGAACACTGAAGCTTTCTTT; CDR3aa: CASSLQGRNTEAFF
d_gene: TRBD2; abundance: NA; v_gene: TRBV5-6; j_gene: TRBJ2-7; CDR3nt: TGTGCCAGCAGCTTCGGGGCGGGAGTGGGCTACGAGCAGTACTTC; CDR3aa: CASSFGAGVGYEQYF
d_gene: TRBD1; abundance: NA; v_gene: TRBV11-2; j_gene: TRBJ2-2; CDR3nt: TGTGCCAGCAGCTTGTTAGGACAGGGAACAGACACCGGGGAGCTGTTTTTT; CDR3aa: CASSLLGQGTDTGELFF
d_gene: TRBD1; abundance: NA; v_gene: TRBV7-7; j_gene: TRBJ2-2; CDR3nt: TGTGCCAGCAGCCCTACAGGGGGCGAGGCCGGGGAGCTGTTTTTT; CDR3aa: CASSPTGGEAGELFF
d_gene: NA; abundance: NA; v_gene: TRBV2; j_gene: TRBJ2-3; CDR3nt: TGTGCCAGCAGGGCGAGCGGTAGCACAGATACGCAGTATTTT; CDR3aa: CASRASGSTDTQYF
d_gene: NA; abundance: NA; v_gene: TRBV29-1; j_gene: TRBJ1-1; CDR3nt: TGCAGCGTTGCAGCACTATGGGGGAACACTGAAGCTTTCTTT; CDR3aa: CSVAALWGNTEAFF
d_gene: NA; abundance: NA; v_gene: TRBV5-1; j_gene: TRBJ1-3; CDR3nt: TGCGCCAGCAGCTTGGCGACAGGCTCTGGAAACACCATATATTTT; CDR3aa: CASSLATGSGNTIYF
d_gene: NA; abundance: NA; v_gene: TRBV5-1; j_gene: TRBJ2-5; CDR3nt: TGCGCCAGCAGCTTGGGTCTGGGAGGGACAGAAGAGACCCAGTACTTC; CDR3aa: CASSLGLGGTEETQYF
d_gene: NA; abundance: NA; v_gene: TRBV6-1; j_gene: TRBJ2-7; CDR3nt: TGTGCCAGCAGTGAAGGACTCACCTACGAGCAGTACTTC; CDR3aa: CASSEGLTYEQYF
d_gene: TRBD2; abundance: NA; v_gene: TRBV7-2; j_gene: TRBJ2-2; CDR3nt: TGTGCCAGCAGCTTATCCAGCGGGAGTTGGGTCGGGGAGCTGTTTTTT; CDR3aa: CASSLSSGSWVGELFF
d_gene: NA; abundance: NA; v_gene: TRBV30; j_gene: TRBJ1-5; CDR3nt: TGTGCCTGGTCCCCAGGGTCGGATCAGCCCCAGCATTTT; CDR3aa: CAWSPGSDQPQHF
d_gene: TRBD1; abundance: once; v_gene: TRBV19; j_gene: TRBJ2-5; CDR3nt: TGTGCCACCGCGACAGGGGGTCAAGAGACCCAGTACTTC; CDR3aa: CATATGGQETQYF
d_gene: TRBD1; abundance: NA; v_gene: TRBV19; j_gene: TRBJ1-4; CDR3nt: TGTGCCAGTAAATGGGACAGGGGTCCAACTAATGAAAAACTGTTTTTT; CDR3aa: CASKWDRGPTNEKLFF
d_gene: NA; abundance: NA; v_gene: TRBV18; j_gene: TRBJ2-5; CDR3nt: TGTGCCAGCTCACTAAAGAGCAGGGAGACCCAGTACTTC; CDR3aa: CASSLKSRETQYF
d_gene: NA; abundance: NA; v_gene: TRBV12-2; j_gene: TRBJ2-2; CDR3nt: TGTGCAAGTCGCTTGGGTACTAGCGGGAACACCGGGGAGCTGTTTTTT; CDR3aa: CASRLGTSGNTGELFF
d_gene: TRBD1; abundance: NA; v_gene: TRBV14; j_gene: TRBJ2-7; CDR3nt: TGTGCCAACCACATACAATACGGGACAGGTGTGGGGGAGCAGTACTTC; CDR3aa: CANHIQYGTGVGEQYF
d_gene: TRBD2; abundance: NA; v_gene: TRBV4-1; j_gene: TRBJ2-7; CDR3nt: TGCGCCAGCAGCCAACCTCCGACTAGCGGGATTTCCTACGAGCAGTACTTC; CDR3aa: CASSQPPTSGISYEQYF
d_gene: TRBD1; abundance: NA; v_gene: TRBV5-4; j_gene: TRBJ1-3; CDR3nt: TGTGCCAGCAGCCGCGGGACAGTCTCTGGAAACACCATATATTTT; CDR3aa: CASSRGTVSGNTIYF
d_gene: TRBD2; abundance: NA; v_gene: TRBV11-2; j_gene: TRBJ2-2; CDR3nt: TGTGCCAGCAGCTTAATAGGGACTAGGAGCACCGGGGAGCTGTTTTTT; CDR3aa: CASSLIGTRSTGELFF
d_gene: TRBD2; abundance: NA; v_gene: TRBV10-2; j_gene: TRBJ2-1; CDR3nt: TGCGCCAGCAATAGGGCGGGAGTACGAGGCGGTAGCTCCTACAATGAGCAGTTCTTC; CDR3aa: CASNRAGVRGGSSYNEQFF
d_gene: NA; abundance: NA; v_gene: TRBV11-2; j_gene: TRBJ2-1; CDR3nt: TGTGCCAGCAGCCAGGGCGCCCTAACTAGCTATGAGCAGTTCTTC; CDR3aa: CASSQGALTSYEQFF
d_gene: TRBD2; abundance: NA; v_gene: TRBV5-1; j_gene: TRBJ2-5; CDR3nt: TGCGCCAGCAGCTTGGTATCGGGAGGCCTCCAAGAGACCCAGTACTTC; CDR3aa: CASSLVSGGLQETQYF
d_gene: NA; abundance: NA; v_gene: TRBV18; j_gene: TRBJ2-7; CDR3nt: TGTGCCAGCTCACCACCGATCGGCAGATACGAGCAGTACTTC; CDR3aa: CASSPPIGRYEQYF
d_gene: NA; abundance: NA; v_gene: TRBV29-1; j_gene: TRBJ2-7; CDR3nt: TGCAGCTTTCGCGGGCTACCAACCTACGAGCAGTACTTC; CDR3aa: CSFRGLPTYEQYF
d_gene: TRBD1; abundance: NA; v_gene: TRBV6-6; j_gene: TRBJ2-5; CDR3nt: TGTGCCAGCAGGACAGGGGGCAGCGAGACCCAGTACTTC; CDR3aa: CASRTGGSETQYF
d_gene: NA; abundance: NA; v_gene: TRBV6-5; j_gene: TRBJ1-5; CDR3nt: TGTGCCAGCAGTTACTCGAGAGGGAGCAATCAGCCCCAGCATTTT; CDR3aa: CASSYSRGSNQPQHF
d_gene: NA; abundance: NA; v_gene: TRBV19; j_gene: TRBJ2-1; CDR3nt: TGTGCCAGTAGCCGACAGAGCGTAGACAATGAGCAGTTCTTC; CDR3aa: CASSRQSVDNEQFF
d_gene: TRBD2; abundance: NA; v_gene: TRBV5-1; j_gene: TRBJ2-3; CDR3nt: TGCGCCAGCAGCTGGGGGTCGGGACTAGCGGGTCGCACAGATACGCAGTATTTT; CDR3aa: CASSWGSGLAGRTDTQYF
d_gene: TRBD1; abundance: NA; v_gene: TRBV5-1; j_gene: TRBJ2-2; CDR3nt: TGCGCCAGCAGCTCCTCTCGGACAGGGTGGGACGGGGAGCTGTTTTTT; CDR3aa: CASSSSRTGWDGELFF
d_gene: NA; abundance: NA; v_gene: TRBV28; j_gene: TRBJ1-2; CDR3nt: TGTGCCAGCAGTTTAGAGGTGAACTATGGCTACACCTTC; CDR3aa: CASSLEVNYGYTF
d_gene: TRBD1; abundance: NA; v_gene: TRBV7-6; j_gene: TRBJ2-7; CDR3nt: TGTGCCAGCAGCTTAGCGACGACAGGGGGAGTGTACGAGCAGTACTTC; CDR3aa: CASSLATTGGVYEQYF
d_gene: NA; abundance: NA; v_gene: TRBV27; j_gene: TRBJ2-7; CDR3nt: TGTGCCAGCAGCGGCCCCGGGGCCTACGAGCAGTACTTC; CDR3aa: CASSGPGAYEQYF
d_gene: NA; abundance: NA; v_gene: TRBV6-8; j_gene: TRBJ2-1; CDR3nt: TGTGCCAGCAAGACAGACTCCTACAATGAGCAGTTCTTC; CDR3aa: CASKTDSYNEQFF
d_gene: TRBD2; abundance: once; v_gene: TRBV7-2; j_gene: TRBJ2-7; CDR3nt: TGTGCCAGCAGCTTAGCTCCTAGCGGAACTAAGTACTTC; CDR3aa: CASSLAPSGTKYF
d_gene: TRBD2; abundance: NA; v_gene: TRBV19; j_gene: TRBJ2-7; CDR3nt: TGTGCCAGTAGGCCGGGACTAGGGGGATACGAGCAGTACTTC; CDR3aa: CASRPGLGGYEQYF
d_gene: NA; abundance: NA; v_gene: TRBV7-2; j_gene: TRBJ2-3; CDR3nt: TGTGCCAGCAGCTCCAAACCTGGAGGCACGCAGTATTTT; CDR3aa: CASSSKPGGTQYF
d_gene: NA; abundance: NA; v_gene: TRBV19; j_gene: TRBJ2-7; CDR3nt: TGTGCCAGTAGTATAGCTACCACCTACGAGCAGTACTTC; CDR3aa: CASSIATTYEQYF
d_gene: NA; abundance: NA; v_gene: TRBV5-1; j_gene: TRBJ2-5; CDR3nt: TGCGCCAGCAGTGAGGAAGAGACCCAGTACTTC; CDR3aa: CASSEEETQYF
d_gene: NA; abundance: NA; v_gene: TRBV30; j_gene: TRBJ2-4; CDR3nt: TGTGCCTGGAGTGCATCGGGAGTGGCCAAAAACATTCAGTACTTC; CDR3aa: CAWSASGVAKNIQYF
d_gene: NA; abundance: NA; v_gene: TRBV11-2; j_gene: TRBJ2-7; CDR3nt: TGTGCCAGCAGCTTATTAGCGGCCCTGGCCTACGAGCAGTACTTC; CDR3aa: CASSLLAALAYEQYF
d_gene: TRBD1; abundance: NA; v_gene: TRBV7-9; j_gene: TRBJ1-1; CDR3nt: TGTGCCAGCAGCCATGGAACAGGGGGAAGGACTGAAGCTTTCTTT; CDR3aa: CASSHGTGGRTEAFF
d_gene: TRBD1; abundance: NA; v_gene: TRBV5-1; j_gene: TRBJ2-6; CDR3nt: TGCGCCAGCGGGACAGGGGACCGCTCTGGGGCCAACGTCCTGACTTTC; CDR3aa: CASGTGDRSGANVLTF
d_gene: NA; abundance: NA; v_gene: TRBV5-1; j_gene: TRBJ2-3; CDR3nt: TGCGCCAGCAGCTGGGGACTCGCGGACGGGCCAGATACGCAGTATTTT; CDR3aa: CASSWGLADGPDTQYF
d_gene: NA; abundance: NA; v_gene: TRBV2; j_gene: TRBJ1-4; CDR3nt: TGTGCCAGCAGTGCTGGGGAGGAAAATGAAAAACTGTTTTTT; CDR3aa: CASSAGEENEKLFF
d_gene: TRBD2; abundance: NA; v_gene: TRBV19; j_gene: TRBJ2-5; CDR3nt: TGTGCCAGTAGTGCTAGCGGGAGGGCTAATAGAGAGACCCAGTACTTC; CDR3aa: CASSASGRANRETQYF